Following are 17 T cell receptor beta chains from one sample sequenced in a study of a mutant IDH1 vaccine in newly diagnosed glioma. TCRdb's copy holds only in-frame clones and misses some; the assay was immunoSEQ multiplex PCR. The sample carries about 33,000 clones, approximately 88% recorded once. The sample's time point: week 23, last vaccination. Every single dose of the vaccine, 300 ug of mutant IDH1 20-mer peptide, came with topical imiquimod. The antigens these receptors bind are not known. The specimen was PBMCs, collected from a glioma patient whose treatment included an IDH1 peptide vaccine. All receptors come from a man aged 35 to 55 with glioma.

This chain joins TRBV20-1 and TRBJ1-1; D gene unclear. The CDR3 sequence is 10 residues long. V lost 0 bases, J lost 11 bases, and 7 bases lay in between. CDR1 DFQATT and CDR2 SNEGSKA come from the germline V gene (reference sequence). CDR3 protein: CSARDIGAFF. For the CDR3, the DNA is TGCAGTGCTAGAGACATTGGTGCTTTCTTT.

This clone was found a few times. This chain connects TRBV28 to TRBJ2-2; the match to TRBD1 covers 8 bases. Trimming removed 5 bases from V and 4 bases from J; junction bases left unmatched: 3. The CDR3 has 14 residues. The germline V gene encodes CDR1 MDHEN and CDR2 SYDVKM. Written as DNA, the CDR3 is TGTGCCAGCAGTCTACAGGGGGGCACCGGGGAGCTGTTTTTT. Amino acids: CASSLQGGTGELFF. Variable domain in full (rest from reference TRBV28 and TRBJ2-2): DVKVTQSSRYLVKRTGEKVFLECVQDMDHENMFWYRQDPGLGLRLIYFSYDVKMKEKGDIPEGYSVSREKKERFSLILESASTNQTSMYLCASSLQGGTGELFFGEGSRLTVL.

Written as DNA, the CDR3 is TGTGCCAGCTCCCCTCCCAGGGGAGGGGAGACCCAGTACTTC. It specifies CASSPPRGGETQYF. This chain connects TRBV18 to TRBJ2-5; D is possibly TRBD2 (7 bases). The germline CDR1 and CDR2 sequences are KGHSH and LQKENI. The CDR3 runs to 14 residues. The V end was cut by 6 bases, the J end by 5 bases, with 16 bases between. Filled out from reference TRBV18 and TRBJ2-5, the complete variable domain reads NAGVMQNPRHLVRRRGQEARLRCSPMKGHSHVYWYRQLPEEGLKFMVYLQKENIIDESGMPKERFSAEFPKEGPSILRIQQVVRGDSAAYFCASSPPRGGETQYFGPGTRLLVL.

The rearrangement joins TRBV28 to TRBJ1-2; 10 bases line up with TRBD1. CDR3 length: 16 amino acids. V gave up 5 bases and J gave up 5 bases; unmatched junction bases: 11. Germline V CDR1 and CDR2: MDHEN, SYDVKM. The CDR3 sequence is CASSPSRTGGSYGYTF. For the CDR3, the DNA is TGTGCCAGCAGTCCATCGAGGACAGGGGGTTCATATGGCTACACCTTC.

The genes are TRBV19 and TRBJ1-1, with unresolved D. Trimming stripped 0 bases from V and 7 bases from J, with 18 bases between. There are 16 residues in the CDR3. The germline V gene encodes CDR1 LNHDA and CDR2 SQIVND (reference sequence). In DNA form, the CDR3 reads TGTGCCAGTAGTATAGAGTCGGAGGGCAGCGCCTTTGAAGCTTTCTTT. Translating it yields CASSIESEGSAFEAFF.

The gene calls are TRBV2 and TRBJ1-5; tentatively, D is TRBD1 (5 bases). The germline CDR1 and CDR2 sequences are SNHLY and FYNNEI. This CDR3 is 14 amino acids long. Between the trimmed V and J ends, which lost 2 bases and 7 bases, there was a span of 12 bases. The CDR3 region is CASSERRGDQPQHF. CDR3 nucleotides: TGTGCCAGCAGTGAACGGAGGGGTGACCAGCCCCAGCATTTT.

This clone has a handful of counts. The V and J genes are TRBV4-2 and TRBJ1-4, with D perhaps matching TRBD1 (5 bases). Germline-derived CDR1 and CDR2 are LGHNA and YNFKEQ. V lost 0 bases and J 8 bases, leaving 19 bases between the germline ends. The CDR3 is 17 amino acids. The CDR3 region is CASSQDQKGLGTEKLFF. The CDR3, as DNA: TGTGCCAGCAGCCAAGATCAAAAAGGGCTGGGGACGGAAAAACTGTTTTTT.

The chain joins TRBV11-2 to TRBJ2-7; D uncertain. CDR1 is SGHAT, CDR2 FQNNGV, per germline. The CDR3 loop spans 15 amino acids. Trimming stripped 1 base from V and 2 bases from J, with 12 bases between. Here the CDR3 reads CASSLGLPYTYEQYV. CDR3 nucleotides: TGTGCCAGCAGCTTAGGTCTTCCTTACACCTACGAGCAGTACGTC.

The chain couples TRBV6-5 to TRBJ1-1; D unresolved. The CDR3 sequence is 13 residues long. The V gene's germline CDR1 is MNHEY and CDR2 SVGAGI. The V end was cut by 2 bases, the J end by 4 bases, with 8 bases between. The CDR3 here is CASSYRLFTEAFF. CDR3 DNA sequence: TGTGCCAGCAGTTACCGCCTTTTCACTGAAGCTTTCTTT.

The rearrangement joins TRBV5-1 to TRBJ2-6; D gene ambiguous. The CDR3 contains 14 residues. Germline-derived CDR1 and CDR2 are SGHRS and YFSETQ. V lost 4 bases and J lost 0, with 5 bases in between. The CDR3, as DNA: TGCGCCAGCAGCCCCATCTCTGGGGCCAACGTCCTGACTTTC. Amino acids: CASSPISGANVLTF.

J is TRBJ1-2 and V is TRBV18; 9 bases map to TRBD1. This CDR3 has 16 amino acids. After removal of 0 bases from V and 0 bases from J, the junction contained 2 bases not matched to a gene. The germline gives CDR1 KGHSH, CDR2 LQKENI. The CDR3 bases are TGTGCCAGCTCACCACCAGGGACAGGGCCTAACTATGGCTACACCTTC. Translation gives CASSPPGTGPNYGYTF.

V is TRBV9 and J is TRBJ2-7; D is possibly TRBD2 (6 bases). The CDR3 spans 16 residues. The V end was cut by 2 bases, the J end by 3 bases, with 18 bases between. Germline loops: CDR1 SGDLS, CDR2 YYNGEE. CDR3 sequence reads: CASSVETRRSRYEQYF. CDR3 sequence (DNA): TGTGCCAGCAGCGTGGAGACTAGAAGATCCCGCTACGAGCAGTACTTC.

In nucleotides, the CDR3 is TGTGCCAGCAGTTTGCCCCTCCAAGAGACCCAGTACTTC. Protein: CASSLPLQETQYF. The chain couples TRBV28 to TRBJ2-5; no definite D call. The CDR3 runs to 13 residues. Germline CDR1 is MDHEN and CDR2 is SYDVKM. Trimming took 3 bases from V and 1 from J, leaving 6 bases between them.

The chain combines TRBV2 with TRBJ1-2; maybe TRBD1 (6 bases). Looked up from germline, CDR1 is SNHLY and CDR2 is FYNNEI. This CDR3 is built from 13 residues. V lost 10 bases and J 2 bases, leaving 14 bases between the germline ends. Here the CDR3 reads CANDRKNNYGYTF. The CDR3, as DNA: TGTGCCAACGACAGGAAAAACAACTATGGCTACACCTTC.

The genes are TRBV28 and TRBJ1-4; D gene uncertain. V shed 4 bases and J shed 4 bases, with 4 bases lying between them. Germline V gene data show CDR1 as MDHEN and CDR2 as SYDVKM. There are 12 residues in the CDR3. The CDR3 DNA is TGTGCCAGCAGTTCCCTTAATGAAAAACTGTTTTTT. This codes for CASSSLNEKLFF.

This chain joins TRBV7-2 and TRBJ2-5; 11 nucleotides align to TRBD2. V shed 5 bases and J 8 bases; nucleotides not matched to a gene: 7. This CDR3 contains 14 residues. Germline CDR1 and CDR2: SGHTA and FQGNSA. The CDR3 protein is CASSQTSGRETQYF. The CDR3 DNA reads as TGTGCCAGCAGCCAAACTAGCGGGAGAGAAACCCAGTACTTC.

The chain recombines TRBV28 with TRBJ1-2; D might be TRBD1 (6 bases). The CDR3 is 13 residues long. V was pared by 10 bases and J by 6 bases, with 18 bases between. Germline V gene lookup returns CDR1 MDHEN and CDR2 SYDVKM. The CDR3 sequence: CATKAGARHGYTF. The CDR3 region has the DNA TGTGCCACCAAAGCAGGGGCTCGTCATGGCTACACCTTC.